A single sample is the source of the 14 T cell receptor beta chains below, sequenced in a study of cytomegalovirus exposure and HLA in healthy donors. PCR amplification relied on 60 Vbeta primers (plus 13 Jbeta primers). Sequenced by immunoSEQ multiplex PCR; TCRdb stores in-frame clones only, minus some. The data show tens of thousands of clones, roughly four fifths seen once. The sequenced sample consisted of PBMCs. The receptor source for this set is a man aged 35 to 55 in good health and CMV-seronegative.

The J gene is TRBJ2-7, the V gene TRBV7-2; the D gene is possibly TRBD2 (5 bases). The V end lost 2 bases, the J end lost 4 bases, and 15 bases lay between the germline ends. The V gene's germline CDR1 is SGHTA and CDR2 FQGNSA. The CDR3 is 15 amino acids. DNA for the CDR3: TGTGCCAGCAGCTTAAGGAGCGGAGGCTCGTACGAGCAGTACTTC. Protein product: CASSLRSGGSYEQYF.

There are a few counts of this clone. At one of its ends the junction is not consistent with the germline gene, which may arise from a read error. The chain couples TRBV7-9 to TRBJ2-7; 9 bases align to TRBD2. CDR1 and CDR2 from the germline V gene are SEHNR and FQNEAQ (reference sequence). The CDR3 is made up of 17 amino acids. CDR3 residues: CASSSGGGGRASFEQYF. The CDR3 bases are TGTGCCAGCAGCTCTGGCGGTGGCGGGAGGGCCTCCTTCGAGCAGTACTTC.

The rearrangement links TRBV7-3 to TRBJ2-5; TRBD1 matches 11 bases. V dropped 5 bases and J dropped 2; count of bases not matched to a gene: 7. The germline gives CDR1 SGHTA, CDR2 FQGTGA. The CDR3 totals 16 residues. The DNA of the CDR3 is TGTGCCAGCAGCATCGGGACAGGGGGGGAACAAGAGACCCAGTACTTC. It specifies CASSIGTGGEQETQYF. The variable domain in full, with the rest retrieved from reference TRBV7-3 and TRBJ2-5, is GAGVSQTPSNKVTEKGKYVELRCDPISGHTALYWYRQSLGQGPEFLIYFQGTGAADDSGLPNDRFFAVRPEGSVSTLKIQRTERGDSAVYLCASSIGTGGEQETQYFGPGTRLLVL.

This clone was observed a handful of times. An end of the junction differs from the germline gene, which may be a read error. V gene TRBV7-7 combines with J gene TRBJ2-2; TRBD2 matches 10 bases. Germline lookup yields CDR1 SSHAT and CDR2 FNYEAQ (reference sequence). This CDR3 region has 19 residues. The CDR3 loop is CASSPDGSGRIPYTGELFF. In DNA form, the CDR3 reads TGTGCTAGCAGCCCCGATGGTAGCGGGAGGATTCCCTACACCGGGGAGCTGTTTTTT.

The chain uses TRBV5-4 and TRBJ1-1; 9 nucleotides align to TRBD1. V gave up 4 bases and J gave up 4 bases; unmatched junction bases: 2. Per the germline V gene, CDR1 is SGHNT and CDR2 is YYREEE (reference sequence). The CDR3 spans 13 residues. The CDR3 loop reads CASSRDRVTEAFF. DNA for the CDR3: TGTGCCAGCAGCCGGGACAGGGTCACTGAAGCTTTCTTT.

CDR3 loop: CAWGGDGELFF. In nucleotides, the CDR3 is TGTGCCTGGGGGGGGGACGGGGAGCTGTTTTTT. V and J are TRBV30 and TRBJ2-2; TRBD2 matches at 7 bases. The germline CDR1 and CDR2 sequences are GTSNPN and SVGIG (reference sequence). The length of the CDR3 is 11 residues. V lost 5 bases to trimming and J lost 7 bases; unmatched junction nucleotides: 1.

The chain uses TRBV5-6 and TRBJ2-1; TRBD2 aligns across 11 bases. Trimming cost V 4 bases and J 5 bases; bases outside gene matches: 8. Per germline, CDR1 SGHDT and CDR2 YYEEEE. CDR3 size: 16 residues. The CDR3 bases are TGTGCCAGCAGCCCCCTGACTAGCGGGAAGGACAATGAGCAGTTCTTC. Translated, it gives CASSPLTSGKDNEQFF.

The chain combines TRBV28 with TRBJ2-3, with TRBD1 matching over 8 bases. The CDR3 extends over 14 amino acids. Germline lookup yields CDR1 MDHEN and CDR2 SYDVKM. V shed 6 bases, J shed 3 bases, and the junction held 5 bases outside the gene matches. DNA for the CDR3: TGTGCCAGCAGCAAAACAGGGGGTACAGATACGCAGTATTTT. This codes for CASSKTGGTDTQYF.

The sample holds a few counts of this clone. The CDR3 here is CASSEDRGGPEAFF. The CDR3, as DNA: TGTGCCAGCAGCGAGGACAGGGGTGGCCCTGAAGCTTTCTTT. This sequence joins TRBV9 and TRBJ1-1; TRBD1 matches at 9 bases. Germline V gene sequence: CDR1 SGDLS, CDR2 YYNGEE. Trimming took 3 bases from V and 6 from J; bases not matched to a gene: 6. This CDR3 spans 14 amino acids.

This sequence joins TRBV9 and TRBJ2-1, with TRBD1 matching over 10 bases. The germline CDR1 and CDR2 sequences are SGDLS and YYNGEE. J lost 1 base, V lost 0 bases, and 4 bases had no gene match. This CDR3 has 17 residues. The CDR3 is CASSVGGGQGSYNEQFF. The CDR3, as DNA: TGTGCCAGCAGCGTAGGTGGGGGACAGGGGTCCTACAATGAGCAGTTCTTC.

This clone was observed a handful of times. The chain uses TRBV25-1 and TRBJ2-5; D possibly corresponds to TRBD2 (5 bases). CDR1 MGHDK and CDR2 SYGVNS come from the germline V gene. CDR3 length equals 12 residues. V lost 3 bases and J 7 bases, leaving 9 bases between the germline ends. For the CDR3, the DNA is TGTGCCAGCAGTGAGGTCCGGGGGACCCAGTACTTC. The encoded protein is CASSEVRGTQYF.

This chain joins TRBV4-3 and TRBJ2-5; 12 nucleotides line up with TRBD2. V lost 5 bases, J lost 5 bases, and 6 bases stayed unmatched. The CDR3 is 15 residues long. The germline V gene encodes CDR1 LGHNA and CDR2 YSLEER. The CDR3 DNA sequence: TGCGCCAGCAGCTTCAGACTAGCGGGAGAGGAGACCCAGTACTTC. Its translation is CASSFRLAGEETQYF.

This chain connects TRBV7-9 to TRBJ2-7; 8 nucleotides align to TRBD2. Germline CDR1 reads SEHNR; CDR2 reads FQNEAQ (reference sequence). V was clipped by 4 bases and J by 2 bases; unmatched bases: 7. CDR3 length equals 15 residues. CDR3 in amino acids: CASSSLTSDPYEQYF. The CDR3 nucleotides are TGTGCCAGCAGCTCCTTGACTAGCGACCCCTACGAGCAGTACTTC.

The chain carries TRBV14 and TRBJ1-1, with a possible D match to TRBD1 (6 bases). The CDR3 is 16 amino acids. Trimming took off 5 bases at V and 0 bases at J, with 16 bases between the two ends. CDR1 is SGHDN and CDR2 is FVKESK in the germline V gene. The DNA for the CDR3 is TGTGCCAGCAGCGTAAGCGGACAGAGAATGAACACTGAAGCTTTCTTT. Protein: CASSVSGQRMNTEAFF.